The source of this T cell receptor (beta chain) is a study of vaccination effects on CD4 cells after COVID-19. As for the study in general: Post-vaccine specimens were collected at a median of 72 days following the second dose. Overall study findings and caveats: Only a single clone (1 of 255 vaccine-induced clones in healthy vaccinees) cross-reacted with common cold coronaviruses.

On this clone: The antigen is not known.

Before sequencing took place, the ViraFEST assay used viral peptide pools to expand antigen-specific CD4+ T cells. Researchers isolated CD4+ T cells once 9 to 11 days of culture had elapsed. Each participant was administered two doses of either the BNT162b2 or the mRNA-1273 vaccine. The vaccine recipients had no prior SARS-CoV-2 infection, with negative nucleocapsid antibodies. IL-2 medium supplanted half the medium on days 3 and 7. The CDR3 covers 18 residues. Germline values: CDR1 SGHAT, CDR2 FQNNGV. The V gene end was trimmed by 1 base and the J gene end by 0 bases; junction bases not matched to a gene: 4. TCRdb's copy holds only in-frame clones and misses some; the assay was immunoSEQ multiplex PCR. The sample gives 20,000 to 25,000 clones, approximately 69% of which show up once; 7% to 10% is in the top ten.

Sequencing used CD4+ T cells from PBMCs cultured with SARS-CoV-2 spike peptides, obtained after COVID-19 vaccination. This sequence originates from a human donor who received a COVID-19 vaccine. V is TRBV11-2 and J is TRBJ2-1, with TRBD2 identical over 12 bases. The CDR3 nucleotides read TGTGCCAGCAGCTTAGGAAGGACTAGCGGGGCCTCCTACAATGAGCAGTTCTTC. It specifies CASSLGRTSGASYNEQFF.